This entry lists 25 T cell receptor beta chains sequenced from one sample in a study of human T cells and chemical hapten exposure. TCRdb analysed the RACE reads with MiXCR anew, one entry per CDR3 protein. The sample shows 75,000 to 95,000 distinct CDR3 sequences, approximately 9.9% of them seen only once. The sample's time point: patch test 2, 6 weeks after DPC sensitization. Treatment meaning: therapeutic diphenylcyclopropenone sensitization with weekly scalp DPC. This specimen was whole blood, taken in connection with sensitization to the hapten diphenylcyclopropenone (DPC). Receptor source: a middle-aged man with alopecia areata. Some clones in this sample may be carry-over from other donors' samples.

This clonotype was seen repeatedly, ten times or more. The CDR3 DNA is TGTGCCAGCAGCCGTTCATCTCCCTATATGGCTGAAGCTTTCTTT. It specifies CASSRSSPYMAEAFF. The chain uses TRBV28 and TRBJ1-1; D gene ambiguous. The CDR3 is 15 amino acids. Germline values: CDR1 MDHEN, CDR2 SYDVKM. The V end lost 6 bases, the J end lost 6 bases, and 20 bases lay between the germline ends.

This clonotype was detected a few times. J is TRBJ2-5 and V is TRBV14; 10 positions match TRBD1. This CDR3 comprises 16 residues. J lost 1 base, V lost 4 bases, and 6 bases had no gene match. The germline V gene encodes CDR1 SGHDN and CDR2 FVKESK. CDR3 protein: CASSPVGQGPQETQYF. CDR3 DNA: TGTGCCAGCAGCCCGGTGGGACAGGGGCCCCAAGAGACCCAGTACTTC.

This chain connects TRBV7-9 to TRBJ2-1; D is uncertain. The V end lost 5 bases, the J end lost 10 bases, and 18 bases lay between the germline ends. CDR1 SEHNR and CDR2 FQNEAQ come from the germline V gene (reference sequence). The CDR3 covers 14 residues. CDR3 region: CASSPGSPAGEQFF. Written as DNA, the CDR3 is TGTGCCAGCAGCCCCGGTTCGCCTGCCGGAGAGCAGTTCTTC.

This clonotype was recorded a few times. J is TRBJ2-3 and V is TRBV12-3 or TRBV12-4, with unresolved D. The CDR3 runs 17 residues. V lost 6 bases and J 4 bases, leaving 23 bases between the germline ends. Here the CDR3 DNA reads TGTGCCAGCAGCCGACCTACTTCCCGAAGCCACCCAGATACGCAGTATTTT. This translates into CASSRPTSRSHPDTQYF.

This clonotype was detected ten times or more. The CDR3 spells CASSLPRQGRTEAFF. The CDR3, as DNA: TGTGCCAGCAGTCTACCCCGACAGGGTCGAACTGAAGCTTTCTTT. V and J are TRBV6-5 and TRBJ1-1, with TRBD1 matching 7 bases. Germline V gene data show CDR1 as MNHEY and CDR2 as SVGAGI. The CDR3 length is 15 residues. V lost 5 bases and J lost 5; bases outside the gene matches: 11.

The chain links TRBV7-3 to TRBJ2-5; TRBD1 might be the D (9 bases). The V and J ends lost 6 bases and 5 bases respectively, with 13 bases between them. Germline CDR1 SGHTA, CDR2 FQGTGA. The CDR3 has 13 residues. CDR3: CASSSGTGETQYF. The CDR3 bases are TGTGCCAGCAGTAGCGGGACAGGGGAGACCCAGTACTTC.

In this sample, this clonotype turned up a few times. One junction end disagrees with the germline gene, perhaps due to a read error. The chain couples TRBV20-1 to TRBJ2-1, with TRBD1 identical over 10 bases. In germline, CDR1 is DFQATT, CDR2 SNEGSKA (reference sequence). The CDR3 runs 14 residues. The CDR3 region has the DNA TGCAGTGCTAGAGCCACGACAGGGGGCAATCAGCAGTTCTTC. This encodes CSARATTGGNQQFF.

The sample holds many counts of this clonotype. The chain joins TRBV5-1 to TRBJ2-1; tentative D call: TRBD2 (5 bases). V was shortened by 0 bases and J by 4 bases, with 14 bases between the two germline ends. From germline, CDR1 is SGHRS and CDR2 YFSETQ. The CDR3 sequence is 16 residues long. CDR3 sequence reads: CASSLEGGPLYNEQFF. CDR3 sequence (DNA): TGCGCCAGCAGCTTGGAGGGCGGGCCACTTTACAATGAGCAGTTCTTC.

This clonotype was seen repeatedly, ten times or more. The chain links TRBV20-1 to TRBJ2-7, with 12 bases lining up with TRBD1. CDR3 length: 13 residues. Germline lookup yields CDR1 DFQATT and CDR2 SNEGSKA (reference sequence). Trimming at V came to 6 bases and at J to 5 bases, leaving 5 bases not matched to a gene. The CDR3 is CSARDRGPDEQYF. CDR3 bases: TGCAGTGCAAGGGACAGGGGGCCCGACGAGCAGTACTTC.

This clonotype was detected a few times. CDR3 residues: CASSRTGLAVQETQYF. DNA for the CDR3: TGTGCCAGCAGCCGTACGGGGCTAGCGGTCCAAGAGACCCAGTACTTC. The chain recombines TRBV5-5 with TRBJ2-5, with TRBD2 matching over 7 bases. After removal of 4 bases from V and 1 base from J, the junction contained 10 bases not matched to a gene. Germline values: CDR1 SGHKS, CDR2 YYEKEE (reference sequence). The CDR3 is made up of 16 amino acids.

This clonotype was detected a few times. The chain couples TRBV11-2 to TRBJ2-2; D is ambiguous. V gave up 5 bases and J gave up 6 bases, with 4 bases separating them. The CDR3 is 11 amino acids. Germline V gives CDR1 SGHAT, CDR2 FQNNGV. In DNA form, the CDR3 reads TGTGCCAGCAGCCAATCCGGGGAGCTGTTTTTT. It is translated as CASSQSGELFF. Combining the CDR3 with reference TRBV11-2 and TRBJ2-2 gives the whole variable domain EAGVAQSPRYKIIEKRQSVAFWCNPISGHATLYWYQQILGQGPKLLIQFQNNGVVDDSQLPKDRFSAERLKGVDSTLKIQPAKLEDSAVYLCASSQSGELFFGEGSRLTVL.

This clonotype was seen more than once but under ten times. V is TRBV18 and J is TRBJ2-5; 7 bases match TRBD2. The germline V gene has CDR1 KGHSH and CDR2 LQKENI. Trimming at V came to 3 bases and at J to 4 bases, leaving 8 bases not matched to a gene. The CDR3 has 15 residues. The chain's CDR3 is CASSPPSREGETQYF. CDR3 nucleotide sequence: TGTGCCAGCTCACCCCCGTCCAGGGAGGGAGAGACCCAGTACTTC.

This sequence joins TRBV7-2 and TRBJ2-5; a weak D match, TRBD2 (6 bases). From germline, CDR1 is SGHTA and CDR2 FQGNSA. The V end was cut by 4 bases, the J end by 5 bases, with 14 bases between. The CDR3 sequence is 14 residues long. CDR3 amino acids: CASSYPGREETQYF. CDR3 nucleotide sequence: TGTGCCAGCAGCTATCCCGGACGGGAGGAGACCCAGTACTTC. The whole variable domain, filled in from reference TRBV7-2 and TRBJ2-5, reads GAGVSQSPSNKVTEKGKDVELRCDPISGHTALYWYRQSLGQGLEFLIYFQGNSAPDKSGLPSDRFSAERTGGSVSTLTIQRTQQEDSAVYLCASSYPGREETQYFGPGTRLLVL.

This clonotype has ten or more counts. The chain has TRBV5-6 and TRBJ2-3; TRBD2 agrees at 8 bases. The CDR3 extends over 16 amino acids. Germline lookup yields CDR1 SGHDT and CDR2 YYEEEE. Trimming took 0 bases from V and 0 from J; bases not matched to a gene: 3. The chain's CDR3 is CASSLELAASTDTQYF. CDR3 DNA: TGTGCCAGCAGCTTGGAACTAGCGGCTAGCACAGATACGCAGTATTTT.

There are a few counts of this clonotype. This chain uses TRBV6-2 or TRBV6-3 with TRBJ1-5; 8 nucleotides line up with TRBD1. This CDR3 has 14 residues. Germline V gene data show CDR1 as MNHEY and CDR2 as SVGEGT. V gave up 5 bases and J gave up 6 bases; unmatched junction bases: 6. CDR3 sequence (DNA): TGTGCCAGCAGTCTCGACAGGGGCCGTCAGCCCCAGCATTTT. This gives the protein CASSLDRGRQPQHF.

This clonotype was observed a handful of times. The chain recombines TRBV9 with TRBJ2-2; TRBD2 matches 8 bases. From germline, CDR1 is SGDLS and CDR2 YYNGEE. With V trimmed by 7 bases and J by 3 bases, 11 bases remained unmatched. CDR3 length: 16 residues. The CDR3 loop is CASGRLARVDTGELFF. In DNA form, the CDR3 reads TGTGCCAGCGGTCGACTAGCGAGGGTAGACACCGGGGAGCTGTTTTTT.

This clonotype was seen a handful of times. The chain has TRBV11-2 and TRBJ1-1; tentatively, D is TRBD1 (5 bases). Between the trimmed V and J ends, which lost 5 bases and 13 bases, there was a span of 23 bases. The CDR3 contains 14 residues. Germline values: CDR1 SGHAT, CDR2 FQNNGV. For the CDR3, the DNA is TGTGCCAGCAGCCCACTTGGGGGATCGATTTTTGATTTCTTT. Amino acid sequence: CASSPLGGSIFDFF.

Ten or more counts support this clonotype. This chain links TRBV5-1 with TRBJ1-1; D gene uncertain. The germline CDR1 and CDR2 sequences are SGHRS and YFSETQ. V was pared by 0 bases and J by 0 bases, with 6 bases between. The CDR3 runs to 14 residues. The CDR3 protein is CASSLASMNTEAFF. The DNA for the CDR3 is TGCGCCAGCAGCTTGGCCTCTATGAACACTGAAGCTTTCTTT.

Ten or more counts support this clonotype. The chain couples TRBV11-2 to TRBJ1-1; D gene unclear. The V end was cut by 2 bases, the J end by 8 bases, with 9 bases between. The germline V gene encodes CDR1 SGHAT and CDR2 FQNNGV. This CDR3 has 12 amino acids. In DNA form, the CDR3 reads TGTGCCAGCAGCTTATCATGGCAGGAAGCTTTCTTT. Translation: CASSLSWQEAFF.

This clonotype was counted many times. One end of the junction does not line up with germline, which may come from a read error. The V gene is TRBV5-1, the J gene TRBJ2-5, with no clear D. Germline values: CDR1 SGHRS, CDR2 YFSETQ. This CDR3 is built from 11 residues. DNA for the CDR3: TGTGCCAGCAGCTCCCAAGAGACCCAGTACTTC. Its protein product is CASSSQETQYF.

The gene calls are TRBV7-3 and TRBJ2-3; D remains unclear. Trimming took 4 bases from V and 2 from J, leaving 13 bases between them. The CDR3 spans 15 residues. Germline CDR1 is SGHTA and CDR2 is FQGTGA. This CDR3 reads CASSSSPRYTDTQYF. The CDR3 bases are TGTGCCAGCAGCTCCTCCCCTAGGTACACAGATACGCAGTATTTT.

The rearrangement joins TRBV5-1 to TRBJ1-3; tentative D call: TRBD1 (6 bases). The germline V gene encodes CDR1 SGHRS and CDR2 YFSETQ. V was cut by 0 bases and J by 3 bases, with 16 bases left in between. This CDR3 is built from 17 residues. CDR3 sequence (DNA): TGCGCCAGCAGCTTGGGTCTCCGGGGGGGCTTTGGAAACACCATATATTTT. Residues: CASSLGLRGGFGNTIYF. Full variable domain (missing parts from reference TRBV5-1 and TRBJ1-3): KAGVTQTPRYLIKTRGQQVTLSCSPISGHRSVSWYQQTPGQGLQFLFEYFSETQRNKGNFPGRFSGRQFSNSRSEMNVSTLELGDSALYLCASSLGLRGGFGNTIYFGEGSWLTVV.

The CDR3, as DNA: TGTGCCAGCAGCCCAGGGTGGGGCTACACCTTC. Amino acid sequence: CASSPGWGYTF. The gene calls are TRBV7-9 and TRBJ1-2, with D possibly being TRBD1 (5 bases). Germline values: CDR1 SEHNR, CDR2 FQNEAQ (reference sequence). V lost 5 bases, J lost 8 bases, and 9 bases lay in between. The CDR3 runs to 11 residues. The full variable domain, in which reference TRBV7-9 and TRBJ1-2 provide the parts outside the CDR3, is DTGVSQNPRHKITKRGQNVTFRCDPISEHNRLYWYRQTLGQGPEFLTYFQNEAQLEKSRLLSDRFSAERPKGSFSTLEIQRTEQGDSAMYLCASSPGWGYTFGSGTRLTVV.

This clonotype was counted between two and nine times. V and J are TRBV29-1 and TRBJ2-4; D is unresolved. V gave up 3 bases and J gave up 0 bases, with 9 bases separating them. The CDR3 consists of 14 residues. Germline V CDR1 and CDR2: SQVTM, ANQGSEA. CDR3 protein: CSVEDGLAKNIQYF. CDR3 bases: TGCAGCGTTGAGGACGGATTAGCCAAAAACATTCAGTACTTC.

The chain combines TRBV5-6 with TRBJ1-5; D call uncertain. The CDR3 sequence is 19 residues long. CDR1 and CDR2 from the germline V gene are SGHDT and YYEEEE. Trimming pared 4 bases from V and 7 bases from J, leaving 30 bases between. Here the CDR3 reads CASSRVVPSGYMAWQPQHF. CDR3 DNA sequence: TGTGCCAGCAGCCGTGTTGTGCCCTCCGGTTATATGGCGTGGCAGCCCCAGCATTTT.